The subject of this entry is one T cell receptor beta chain. Both 60 Vbeta primers and 13 Jbeta primers went into the PCR. Here immunoSEQ multiplex PCR was the method, and the copy in TCRdb shows in-frame clones only, minus some. The sample records fewer than 200,000 clones, 75% to 85% being singletons. The entry originates in a study of cytomegalovirus exposure and HLA in healthy donors. Germline V gives CDR1 SGHRS, CDR2 YFSETQ. The length of the CDR3 is 14 residues. The receptor was derived from a man aged 45 to 65 in good health and CMV-seropositive. Sequenced material: PBMCs. This rearrangement joins TRBV5-1 to TRBJ2-5, with D maybe TRBD2 (6 bases). With the DNA end fitting TRBJ2-7 better, the J assignment may be wrong. CDR3 DNA sequence: TGCGCCAGCAGCTTGGTGGCGGGGAAAAACGAGCAGTACTTC. This codes for CASSLVAGKNEQYF.